This T cell receptor beta chain was documented in a study of quantifying T cell responses using KT2 cells (dated by TCRdb to 2015 to 2018). Background on the whole study: RNA was DNase-treated and reverse transcribed with TCR alpha and beta constant-region primers, mostly using SuperScript III. Under optimum conditions, the T4 ligation step was estimated to exceed 8% efficiency. PCR2 was performed as a SYBR Green qPCR and was stopped at a predetermined fluorescence threshold so that over-amplification was avoided.

Known numbers of KT2, a T cell clone whose TCR had been sequenced previously, were spiked into unfractionated PBMC to test the sensitivity and accuracy of the pipeline. A range of KT2-to-PBMC ratios was produced by mixing KT2 cells with a fixed number of PBMC. The library was generated by UMI-ligation and nested PCR. A single-stranded oligonucleotide carrying the Illumina SP2 sequence and a UMI was ligated to the cDNA 3' end using T4 RNA ligase 1. PCR1 ran approximately 4 cycles (98°C 15 s, 69°C 30 s, 72°C 40 s); the beta primer was an equimolar mix of RC1.1 and RC1.2 covering TRBC1 and TRBC2. Starting at PCR2, the TCR alpha and beta chains were handled separately, and sample indices and Illumina adaptors were added. The UMI, placed after an 8-base spacer, consisted of 12 random nucleotides arranged as two hexamers with a spacer between them. Libraries were sequenced on an Illumina MiSeq with v2 2x251 paired-end chemistry, typically 12 samples per run. PhiX DNA was added at roughly 5-7% to each sequencing library so that diversity was increased. The authors' pipeline ran thus. The raw reads were converted into FASTQ with bcl2fastq and then demultiplexed by dual indices with Demultiplexor. V and J genes were assigned by Decombinator through tag matching that permitted a single base-pair mismatch. Collapsinator used UMIs to correct both sequencing errors and frequency errors arising from PCR heterogeneity. Decombinator identifiers were converted to nucleotide sequence by CDR3Translator, the sequences were translated to amino acids, and CDR3 was extracted using C- and N-terminal motifs. A cluster of KT2 sequences that shared one unique molecular identifier was counted as a single distinct KT2 TCR. TCRdb redid the processing of the public reads, applying fastp at Q25 and MiXCR, and retained in-frame beta chains. CDR3 protein sequences are deduplicated, and each keeps its most common genes and DNA. What appears here as the V and J calls and clone size reflects TCRdb's work, not the paper's. This sample has 40,000 to 50,000 distinct CDR3 sequences in its table, and approximately 15% of those were observed once. Approximately 40% of the sample rests with the top ten.

What the work shows at the level of the full study, not this receptor alone: The numbers of KT2 alpha and beta sequences increased linearly with the number of input KT2 cells across several orders of magnitude. This TCR sequencing study did not compare the pipeline side by side with other TCR sequencing techniques. At very high KT2 spike-in numbers, detection of KT2 sequences reached saturation. KT2 sequences were detected down to the lowest spike-in tested, about one KT2 cell per 100,000 PBMC.

A note on this clonotype: No antigen is known for it. Qualities for individual bases were not recorded, and no much larger clone is one base off.

The germline V gene (reference sequence) provides CDR1 SGHKS and CDR2 YYEKEE. Including cysteine and phenylalanine, the CDR3 has 16 amino acids. Solely the CDR3 DNA is kept, with 48 bases framed from the first base. The trim is 0 bases for V and 3 bases for J, with a gap of 12 bases between the germline ends. This chain is built from TRBV5-5 and TRBJ2-2, with the D gene possibly TRBD1 or TRBD2, each one fitting 5 bases. The receptor comes from a human donor. Material for sequencing was PBMCs spiked with cells of the T cell clone KT2. The CDR3 protein is CASSLASGRYTGELFF. Here is the DNA: TGTGCCAGCAGCTTGGCGTCAGGGAGATACACCGGGGAGCTGTTTTTT.